These 3 T cell receptor beta chains originate from one sample sequenced in a study of OX40 agonist ivuxolimab in advanced cancers. Only in-frame clones appear in the TCRdb table, and some are missing; sequencing was by immunoSEQ multiplex PCR. The sample lists about 70,000 clones; around 90% were seen once. Source: CD4+ or CD8+ T cells sorted from blood, taken in a trial of the OX40 agonist ivuxolimab. These receptors were collected from an adult with an advanced solid tumor such as melanoma, head and neck, liver or kidney cancer.

The chain carries TRBV4-1 and TRBJ2-7, with 8 bases that match TRBD1. This CDR3 has 15 residues. V trimming: 1 base; J trimming: 2 bases; junction bases outside the gene matches: 4. The germline CDR1 and CDR2 sequences are MGHRA and YSYEKL. The CDR3 nucleotides are TGCGCCAGCAGCCAAGCCGGGACAGGAACCTACGAGCAGTACTTC. It translates to CASSQAGTGTYEQYF.

The rearrangement links TRBV6-1 to TRBJ2-1; D perhaps matches TRBD2 (6 bases). The germline V and J ends were trimmed by 1 base and 2 bases, with 9 bases remaining between them. CDR1 MNHNS and CDR2 SASEGT come from the germline V gene. The CDR3 has 15 amino acids. In DNA, the CDR3 is TGTGCCAGCAGTGAAGGCCCGGGGGCCTACAATGAGCAGTTCTTC. This translates into CASSEGPGAYNEQFF.

The V gene is TRBV19, the J gene TRBJ1-5; D gene uncertain. Trimming took off 6 bases at V and 1 base at J, with 7 bases between the two ends. CDR1 LNHDA and CDR2 SQIVND come from the germline V gene (reference sequence). This CDR3 comprises 13 residues. CDR3 residues: CASRIQSNQPQHF. The DNA for the CDR3 is TGTGCCAGTAGGATTCAGAGCAATCAGCCCCAGCATTTT.